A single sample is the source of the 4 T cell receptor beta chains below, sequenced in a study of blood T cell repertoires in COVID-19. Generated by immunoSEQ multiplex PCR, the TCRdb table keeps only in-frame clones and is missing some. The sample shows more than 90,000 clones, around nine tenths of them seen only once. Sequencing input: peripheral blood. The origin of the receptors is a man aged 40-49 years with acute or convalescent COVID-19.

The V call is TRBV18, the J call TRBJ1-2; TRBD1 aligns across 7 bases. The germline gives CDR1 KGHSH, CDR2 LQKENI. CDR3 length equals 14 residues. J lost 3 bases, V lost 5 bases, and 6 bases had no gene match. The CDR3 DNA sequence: TGTGCCAGCTCAAGTCAGGGGGTTGACTATGGCTACACCTTC. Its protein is CASSSQGVDYGYTF.

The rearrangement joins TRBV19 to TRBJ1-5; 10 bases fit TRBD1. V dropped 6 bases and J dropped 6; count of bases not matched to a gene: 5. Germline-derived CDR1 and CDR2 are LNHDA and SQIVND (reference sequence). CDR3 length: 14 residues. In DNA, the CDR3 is TGTGCCAGTAGCCGGGACAGGGGTTTTCAGCCCCAGCATTTT. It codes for CASSRDRGFQPQHF.

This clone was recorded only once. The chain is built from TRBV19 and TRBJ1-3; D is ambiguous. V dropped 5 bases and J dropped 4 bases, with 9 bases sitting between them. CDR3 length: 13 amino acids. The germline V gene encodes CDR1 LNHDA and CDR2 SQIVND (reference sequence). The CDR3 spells CASSFLGGNTIYF. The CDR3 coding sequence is TGTGCCAGTAGTTTTCTGGGCGGAAACACCATATATTTT.

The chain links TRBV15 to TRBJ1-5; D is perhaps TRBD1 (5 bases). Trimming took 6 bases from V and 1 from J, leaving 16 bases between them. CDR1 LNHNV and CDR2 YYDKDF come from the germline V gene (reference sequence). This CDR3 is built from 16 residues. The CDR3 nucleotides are TGTGCCACCAGTCCGGGGGAAAAAGGGAGCAATCAGCCCCAGCATTTT. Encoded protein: CATSPGEKGSNQPQHF.